This T cell receptor (beta chain) was profiled in a study of blood T cell repertoires in COVID-19. Study information: The cDNA or gDNA used as material had been derived from T cells, B-cell-depleted T cells, or PBMCs.

Only in-frame clones appear in the TCRdb table, and some are missing; sequencing was by immunoSEQ multiplex PCR. The table shows tens of thousands of clones, with roughly nine tenths occurring only once. The V gene lost 6 bases and the J gene lost 2 bases, with 11 bases spanning the gap. CDR3 length equals 15 residues. Germline CDR1 and CDR2: MNHEY and SVGAGI. The receptor's source is a man aged 55 to 69 with acute or convalescent COVID-19. The sequenced material came from peripheral blood. The V gene is TRBV6-5, the J gene TRBJ1-6; tentatively, D is TRBD1 (6 bases). The CDR3 loop is CASRGDMTYNSPLHF. The CDR3 DNA is TGTGCCAGCAGGGGGGACATGACCTATAATTCACCCCTCCACTTT.